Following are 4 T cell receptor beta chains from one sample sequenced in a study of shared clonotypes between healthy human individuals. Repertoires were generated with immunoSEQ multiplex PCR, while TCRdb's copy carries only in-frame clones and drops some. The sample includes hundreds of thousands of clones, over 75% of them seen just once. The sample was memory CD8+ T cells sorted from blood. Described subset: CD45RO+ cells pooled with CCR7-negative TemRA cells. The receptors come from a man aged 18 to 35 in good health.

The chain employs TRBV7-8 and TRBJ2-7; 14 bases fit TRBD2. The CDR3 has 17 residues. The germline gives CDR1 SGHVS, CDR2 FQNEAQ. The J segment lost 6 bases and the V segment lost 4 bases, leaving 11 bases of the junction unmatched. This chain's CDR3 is CASSSFLGLAGEVEQYF. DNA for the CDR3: TGTGCCAGCAGCTCCTTTCTGGGACTAGCGGGAGAAGTCGAGCAGTACTTC.

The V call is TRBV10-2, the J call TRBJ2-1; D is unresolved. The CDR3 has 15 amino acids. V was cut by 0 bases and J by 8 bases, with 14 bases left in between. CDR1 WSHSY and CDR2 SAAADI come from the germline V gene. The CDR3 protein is CASSESLLAGDEQFF. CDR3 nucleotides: TGCGCCAGCAGTGAGTCGTTGTTAGCAGGAGATGAGCAGTTCTTC.

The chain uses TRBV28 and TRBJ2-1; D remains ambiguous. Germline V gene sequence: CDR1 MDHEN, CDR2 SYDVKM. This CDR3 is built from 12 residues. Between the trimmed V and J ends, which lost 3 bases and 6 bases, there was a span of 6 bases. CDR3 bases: TGTGCCAGCAGTTTCACGGGCAATGAGCAGTTCTTC. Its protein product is CASSFTGNEQFF. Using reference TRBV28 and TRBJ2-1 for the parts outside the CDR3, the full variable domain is DVKVTQSSRYLVKRTGEKVFLECVQDMDHENMFWYRQDPGLGLRLIYFSYDVKMKEKGDIPEGYSVSREKKERFSLILESASTNQTSMYLCASSFTGNEQFFGPGTRLTVL.

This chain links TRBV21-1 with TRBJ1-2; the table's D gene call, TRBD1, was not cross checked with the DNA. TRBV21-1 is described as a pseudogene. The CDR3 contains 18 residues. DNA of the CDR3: TGTGCCAGCAACTCTATCATGTTAGGACAGGGAATAGCGTATGGCTACACCTTC. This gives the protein CASNSIMLGQGIAYGYTF.